The 17 T cell receptor beta chains reported below all come from one sample, sequenced in a study of shared clonotypes between healthy human individuals. Assay used: immunoSEQ multiplex PCR; TCRdb lists only in-frame clones, some missing. This sample has around 1,900,000 clones, with 85% to 95% found just once. Naive CD8 cells were CD45RO-negative, positively selected for CCR7, excluding terminally differentiated effector memory CD45RA+ cells. Sequences were obtained from naive CD8+ T cells from PBMCs. Receptors originate from a man aged 18-30 years in good health. Some clones in this sample may be carry-over from other donors' samples.

This clone came up once. This sequence joins TRBV6-1 and TRBJ1-2; 8 positions agree with TRBD1. The CDR3 contains 13 residues. The ends lost 6 bases at V and 8 bases at J; junction bases unmatched: 8. CDR1 and CDR2 (germline): MNHNS, SASEGT. The CDR3 region is CASSDITGGGYTF. For the CDR3, the DNA is TGTGCCAGCAGCGATATTACAGGGGGAGGCTACACCTTC.

In nucleotides, the CDR3 is TGTGCCACCCGAGGCTTCCGGGACTCCAGTTCTTTTGAGCAGTTCTTC. Amino acids: CATRGFRDSSSFEQFF. The chain uses TRBV10-3 and TRBJ2-1, with a tentative D call TRBD2 (6 bases). Germline loops: CDR1 ENHRY, CDR2 SYGVKD. CDR3 size: 16 residues. Trimming removed 10 bases at V and 9 bases at J, with 28 bases between.

The rearrangement joins TRBV4-2 to TRBJ1-2; D unclear. CDR1 LGHNA and CDR2 YNFKEQ come from the germline V gene. The CDR3 has 14 amino acids. Between the trimmed V and J ends, which lost 4 bases and 4 bases, there was a span of 13 bases. As DNA, the CDR3 is TGTGCCAGCAGCCTGGAATTACTGAGCTATGGCTACACCTTC. Protein product: CASSLELLSYGYTF.

V usage is TRBV7-9 and J usage is TRBJ1-1, with D possibly TRBD1 on 6 matching bases. CDR1 SEHNR and CDR2 FQNEAQ come from the germline V gene (reference sequence). The V end lost 5 bases, the J end lost 2 bases, and 15 bases lay between the germline ends. The CDR3 has 15 residues. The CDR3 nucleotides read TGTGCCAGCAGCCCCCCAGGGGCCATCAACACTGAAGCTTTCTTT. Its protein product is CASSPPGAINTEAFF.

The chain links TRBV27 to TRBJ1-5; TRBD1 aligns across 8 bases. After removal of 5 bases from V and 6 bases from J, the junction contained 15 bases not matched to a gene. The CDR3 is 17 residues long. Germline loops: CDR1 MNHEY, CDR2 SMNVEV (reference sequence). CDR3 coding DNA: TGTGCCAGCAGTCTTTTTCAGGGGGCTGGGGGTGGTCAGCCCCAGCATTTT. This codes for CASSLFQGAGGGQPQHF.

CDR3 DNA sequence: TGCGCCAGCAGCCAAGTCGGGGGGAGAGATCAGCCCCAGCATTTT. Translating it yields CASSQVGGRDQPQHF. V and J are TRBV4-1 and TRBJ1-5, with D possibly being TRBD1 (5 bases). CDR1 and CDR2 (germline): MGHRA, YSYEKL. The V end was cut by 1 base, the J end by 5 bases, with 12 bases between. The CDR3 loop spans 15 amino acids.

The gene calls are TRBV15 and TRBJ1-1; tentatively, D is TRBD1 (6 bases). V was trimmed by 7 bases and J by 2 bases, leaving 11 bases between them. The CDR3 consists of 13 residues. Germline V gene sequence: CDR1 LNHNV, CDR2 YYDKDF (reference sequence). The CDR3 region is CATTWDTNTEAFF. CDR3 nucleotides: TGTGCCACCACCTGGGACACCAACACTGAAGCTTTCTTT.

The chain uses TRBV6-6 and TRBJ2-3; D may be TRBD2 (5 bases). Trimming shortened V by 6 bases and J by 3 bases, and 13 bases separated the two germline ends. The CDR3 has 14 amino acids. Per the germline V gene, CDR1 is MNHNY and CDR2 is SVGAGI (reference sequence). CDR3 in amino acids: CASRPEEGTDTQYF. CDR3 in DNA: TGTGCCAGCAGGCCCGAAGAGGGAACAGATACGCAGTATTTT.

V gene TRBV6-1 combines with J gene TRBJ1-5; TRBD1 agrees at 12 bases. Germline trimming cut 4 bases from V and 4 bases from J; bases unmatched to any gene: 5. The germline V gene has CDR1 MNHNS and CDR2 SASEGT. The CDR3 sequence is 16 residues long. The CDR3 nucleotides are TGTGCCAGCAGTGTGACGGGACAGGGGGCAAATCAGCCCCAGCATTTT. This sequence encodes CASSVTGQGANQPQHF.

The chain combines TRBV6-6 with TRBJ1-1; 8 positions match TRBD1. The length of the CDR3 is 13 residues. The germline CDR1 and CDR2 sequences are MNHNY and SVGAGI (reference sequence). V lost 5 bases to trimming and J lost 2 bases; unmatched junction nucleotides: 1. The CDR3 nucleotides read TGTGCCAGCAGTGGACAGGGAAACACTGAAGCTTTCTTT. Protein sequence: CASSGQGNTEAFF.

Worth noting for this clone: This CDR3 is also generated by other DNA sequences in the sample. The chain is built from TRBV27 and TRBJ2-7; 7 bases are shared with TRBD2. Germline V CDR1 and CDR2: MNHEY, SMNVEV (reference sequence). After removal of 2 bases from V and 7 bases from J, the junction contained 5 bases not matched to a gene. This CDR3 spans 13 amino acids. In DNA, the CDR3 is TGTGCCAGCAGTTTACTGGGGGGGGTTGAGCAGTACTTC. It specifies CASSLLGGVEQYF.

V is TRBV4-1 and J is TRBJ1-5; 10 bases fit TRBD1. V lost 5 bases, J lost 6 bases, and 7 bases stayed unmatched. In germline, CDR1 is MGHRA, CDR2 YSYEKL. The CDR3 length is 15 residues. The CDR3 sequence is CASSDRDRGSQPQHF. The CDR3 DNA reads as TGCGCCAGCAGCGACCGGGACAGGGGAAGTCAGCCCCAGCATTTT.

V usage is TRBV4-1 and J usage is TRBJ2-1; D possibly corresponds to TRBD2 (5 bases). Germline loops: CDR1 MGHRA, CDR2 YSYEKL. V lost 0 bases and J lost 4, with 22 bases in between. This CDR3 is built from 19 residues. As DNA, the CDR3 is TGCGCCAGCAGCCAAGATTTGGGGATAGCGACATATACATACAATGAGCAGTTCTTC. It is translated as CASSQDLGIATYTYNEQFF.

The chain is built from TRBV19 and TRBJ2-2; D remains ambiguous. V was cut by 6 bases and J by 1 base, with 12 bases left in between. The CDR3 spans 15 residues. The germline V gene has CDR1 LNHDA and CDR2 SQIVND (reference sequence). The CDR3 DNA reads as TGTGCCAGTAGCCCGGAAGGTCTGAACACCGGGGAGCTGTTTTTT. Translated: CASSPEGLNTGELFF.

A note on this clone: Other DNA sequences of this sample code for an identical CDR3. V is TRBV27 and J is TRBJ1-5; TRBD1 matches 11 bases. The V and J ends lost 6 bases and 4 bases, in that order; junction bases with no gene match: 5. The CDR3 totals 15 residues. Germline V gene lookup returns CDR1 MNHEY and CDR2 SMNVEV (reference sequence). CDR3 nucleotide sequence: TGTGCCAGCAGACCCGGGACAGGGGGAAATCAGCCCCAGCATTTT. Its translation: CASRPGTGGNQPQHF.

The J gene is TRBJ1-2, the V gene TRBV9; a possible D gene is TRBD1 (5 bases). Germline CDR1 and CDR2: SGDLS and YYNGEE. V dropped 0 bases and J dropped 2 bases, with 17 bases sitting between them. This CDR3 is 17 amino acids long. For the CDR3, the DNA is TGTGCCAGCAGCGTAGGAAAAGGGACCTATAAAAACTATGGCTACACCTTC. Its protein is CASSVGKGTYKNYGYTF.

As to this clone: Other DNA sequences in this specimen translate into the identical CDR3. The rearrangement links TRBV7-9 to TRBJ1-1; D unclear. CDR3 length: 13 amino acids. The ends were cut back, 5 bases at V and 4 bases at J, with 11 bases in the middle. Germline CDR1 SEHNR, CDR2 FQNEAQ (reference sequence). This chain's CDR3 is CASSLVLGTEAFF. CDR3 nucleotide sequence: TGTGCCAGCAGCCTCGTATTGGGCACTGAAGCTTTCTTT.